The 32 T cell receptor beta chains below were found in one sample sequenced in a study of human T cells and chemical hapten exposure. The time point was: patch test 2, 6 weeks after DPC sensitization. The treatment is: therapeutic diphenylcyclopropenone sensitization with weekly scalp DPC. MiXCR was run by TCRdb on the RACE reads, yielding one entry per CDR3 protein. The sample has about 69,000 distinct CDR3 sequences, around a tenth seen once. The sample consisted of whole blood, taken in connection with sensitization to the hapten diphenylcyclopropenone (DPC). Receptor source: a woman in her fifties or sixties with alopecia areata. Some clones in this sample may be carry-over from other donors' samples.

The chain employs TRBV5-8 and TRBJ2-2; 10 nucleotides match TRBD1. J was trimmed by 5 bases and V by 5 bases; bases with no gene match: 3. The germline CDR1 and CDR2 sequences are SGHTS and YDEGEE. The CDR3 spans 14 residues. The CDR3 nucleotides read TGTGCCAGCAGACGGACAGGGGGGACCGGGGAGCTGTTTTTT. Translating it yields CASRRTGGTGELFF.

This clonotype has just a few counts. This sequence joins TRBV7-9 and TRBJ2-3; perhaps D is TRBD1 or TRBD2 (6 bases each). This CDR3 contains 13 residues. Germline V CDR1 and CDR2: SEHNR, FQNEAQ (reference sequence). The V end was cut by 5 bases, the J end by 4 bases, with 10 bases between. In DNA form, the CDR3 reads TGTGCCAGCAGCCCCCGGGGGCCAGATACGCAGTATTTT. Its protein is CASSPRGPDTQYF.

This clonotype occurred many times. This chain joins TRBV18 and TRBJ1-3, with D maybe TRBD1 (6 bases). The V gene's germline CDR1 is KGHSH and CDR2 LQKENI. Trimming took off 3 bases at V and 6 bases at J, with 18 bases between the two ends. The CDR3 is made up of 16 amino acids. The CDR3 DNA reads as TGTGCCAGCTCACCCGCTACCAGGGGATCTATAAACACCATATATTTT. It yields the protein CASSPATRGSINTIYF.

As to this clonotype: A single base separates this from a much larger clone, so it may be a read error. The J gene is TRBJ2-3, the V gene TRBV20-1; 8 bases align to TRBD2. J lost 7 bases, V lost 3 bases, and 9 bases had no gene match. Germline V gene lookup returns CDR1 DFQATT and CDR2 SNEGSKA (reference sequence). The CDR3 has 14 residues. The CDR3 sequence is CSASRLAPQYTQYF. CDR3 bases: TGCAGTGCTAGTAGACTAGCGCCGCAGTATACGCAGTATTTT.

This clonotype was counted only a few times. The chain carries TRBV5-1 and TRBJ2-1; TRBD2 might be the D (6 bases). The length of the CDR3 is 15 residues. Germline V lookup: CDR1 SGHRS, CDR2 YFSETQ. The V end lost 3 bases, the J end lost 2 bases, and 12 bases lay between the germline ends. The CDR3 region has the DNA TGCGCCAGCAGCTCCGGGACTTTCGCCTACAATGAGCAGTTCTTC. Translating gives CASSSGTFAYNEQFF.

This CDR3 reads CASSVQDPGNTIYF. For the CDR3, the DNA is TGTGCCAGTAGCGTACAGGACCCTGGAAACACCATATATTTT. The rearrangement uses TRBV19 and TRBJ1-3; a possible D gene is TRBD1 (5 bases). Germline CDR1 and CDR2: LNHDA and SQIVND (reference sequence). The CDR3 is 14 residues long. Trimming stripped 6 bases from V and 2 bases from J, with 11 bases between.

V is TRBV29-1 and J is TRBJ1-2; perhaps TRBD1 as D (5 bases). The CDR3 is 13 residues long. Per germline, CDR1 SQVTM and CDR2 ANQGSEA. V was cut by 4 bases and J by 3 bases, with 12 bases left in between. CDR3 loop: CSVAQGVDYGYTF. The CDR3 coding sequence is TGCAGCGTTGCCCAGGGAGTAGACTATGGCTACACCTTC.

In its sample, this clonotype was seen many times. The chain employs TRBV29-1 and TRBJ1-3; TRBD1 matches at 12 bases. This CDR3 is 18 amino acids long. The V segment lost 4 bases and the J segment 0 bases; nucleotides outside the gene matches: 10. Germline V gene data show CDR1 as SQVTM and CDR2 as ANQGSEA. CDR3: CSVGSGTGGPPSGNTIYF. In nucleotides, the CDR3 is TGCAGCGTTGGATCCGGGACAGGGGGCCCTCCCTCTGGAAACACCATATATTTT.

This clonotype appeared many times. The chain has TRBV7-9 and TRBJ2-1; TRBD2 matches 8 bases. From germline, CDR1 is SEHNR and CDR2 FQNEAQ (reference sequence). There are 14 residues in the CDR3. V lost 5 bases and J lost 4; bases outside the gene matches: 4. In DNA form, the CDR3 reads TGTGCCAGCAGCCTGCGGGAGGCTTACAATGAGCAGTTCTTC. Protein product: CASSLREAYNEQFF.

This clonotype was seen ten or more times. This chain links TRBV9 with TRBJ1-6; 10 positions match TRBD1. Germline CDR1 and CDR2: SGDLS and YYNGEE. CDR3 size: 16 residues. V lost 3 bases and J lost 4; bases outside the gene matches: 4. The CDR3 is CASSEGGQGYNSPLHF. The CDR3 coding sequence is TGTGCCAGCAGCGAGGGGGGACAGGGGTATAATTCACCCCTCCACTTT.

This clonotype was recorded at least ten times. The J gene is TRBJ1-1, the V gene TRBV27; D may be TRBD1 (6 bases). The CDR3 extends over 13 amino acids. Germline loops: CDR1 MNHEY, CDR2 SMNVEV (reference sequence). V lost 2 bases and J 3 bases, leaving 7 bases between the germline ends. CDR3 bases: TGTGCCAGCAGTTTACAGGGGTACACTGAAGCTTTCTTT. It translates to CASSLQGYTEAFF.

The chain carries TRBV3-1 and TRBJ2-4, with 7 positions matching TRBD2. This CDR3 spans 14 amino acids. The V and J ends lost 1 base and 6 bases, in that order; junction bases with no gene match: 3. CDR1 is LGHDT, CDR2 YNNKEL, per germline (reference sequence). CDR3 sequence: CASSQAGGRNIQYF. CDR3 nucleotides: TGTGCCAGCAGCCAAGCGGGAGGAAGAAACATTCAGTACTTC.

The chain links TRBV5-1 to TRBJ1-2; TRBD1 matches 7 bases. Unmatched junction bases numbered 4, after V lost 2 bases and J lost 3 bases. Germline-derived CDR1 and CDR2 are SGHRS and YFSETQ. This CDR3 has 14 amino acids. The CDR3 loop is CASSLDREDYGYTF. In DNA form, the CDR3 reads TGCGCCAGCAGCTTAGACAGGGAGGACTATGGCTACACCTTC.

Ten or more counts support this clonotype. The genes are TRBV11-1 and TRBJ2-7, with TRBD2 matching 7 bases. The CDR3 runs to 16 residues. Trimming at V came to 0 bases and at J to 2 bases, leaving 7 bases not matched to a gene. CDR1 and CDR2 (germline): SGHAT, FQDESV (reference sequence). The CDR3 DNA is TGTGCCAGCAGCTTAGCCCGCGGGGGTATCGCCTACGAGCAGTACTTC. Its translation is CASSLARGGIAYEQYF.

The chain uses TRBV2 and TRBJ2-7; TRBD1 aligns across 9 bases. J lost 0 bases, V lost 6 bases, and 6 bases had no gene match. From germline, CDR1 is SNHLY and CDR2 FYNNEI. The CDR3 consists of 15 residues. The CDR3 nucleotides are TGTGCCAGCAGCGAGAACAGGGGGCTCTCCTACGAGCAGTACTTC. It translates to CASSENRGLSYEQYF.

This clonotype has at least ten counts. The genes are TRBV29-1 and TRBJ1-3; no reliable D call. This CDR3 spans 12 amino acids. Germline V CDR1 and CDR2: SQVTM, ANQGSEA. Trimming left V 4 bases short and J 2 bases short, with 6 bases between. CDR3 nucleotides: TGCAGCGTTGGCACAACTGGAAACACCATATATTTT. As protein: CSVGTTGNTIYF. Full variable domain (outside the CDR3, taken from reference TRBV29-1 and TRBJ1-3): SAVISQKPSRDICQRGTSLTIQCQVDSQVTMMFWYRQQPGQSLTLIATANQGSEATYESGFVIDKFPISRPNLTFSTLTVSNMSPEDSSIYLCSVGTTGNTIYFGEGSWLTVV.

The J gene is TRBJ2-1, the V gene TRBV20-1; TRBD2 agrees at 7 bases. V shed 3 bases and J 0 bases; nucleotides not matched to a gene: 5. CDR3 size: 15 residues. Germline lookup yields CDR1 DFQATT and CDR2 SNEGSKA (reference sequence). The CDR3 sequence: CSASRLAGSYNEQFF. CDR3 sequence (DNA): TGCAGTGCTAGTCGACTAGCTGGCTCCTACAATGAGCAGTTCTTC.

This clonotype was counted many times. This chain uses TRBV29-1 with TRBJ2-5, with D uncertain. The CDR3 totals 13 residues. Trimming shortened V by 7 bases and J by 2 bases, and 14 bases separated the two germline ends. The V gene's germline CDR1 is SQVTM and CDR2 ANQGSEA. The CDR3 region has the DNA TGCAGCGCCTATCTACCCGGACAAGAGACCCAGTACTTC. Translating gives CSAYLPGQETQYF. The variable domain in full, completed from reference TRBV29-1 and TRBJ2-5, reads SAVISQKPSRDICQRGTSLTIQCQVDSQVTMMFWYRQQPGQSLTLIATANQGSEATYESGFVIDKFPISRPNLTFSTLTVSNMSPEDSSIYLCSAYLPGQETQYFGPGTRLLVL.

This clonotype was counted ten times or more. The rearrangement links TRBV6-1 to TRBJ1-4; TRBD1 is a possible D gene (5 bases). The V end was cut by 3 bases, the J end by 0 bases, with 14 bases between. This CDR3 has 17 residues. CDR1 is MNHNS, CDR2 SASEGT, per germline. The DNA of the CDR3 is TGTGCCAGCAGTGATTGGGGGACTGCCTCAACTAATGAAAAACTGTTTTTT. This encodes CASSDWGTASTNEKLFF.

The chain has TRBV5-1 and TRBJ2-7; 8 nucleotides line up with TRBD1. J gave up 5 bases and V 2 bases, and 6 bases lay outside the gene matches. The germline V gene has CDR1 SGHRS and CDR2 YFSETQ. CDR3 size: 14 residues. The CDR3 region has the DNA TGCGCCAGCAGCTTCGGACAGGGCGGCAACGAGCAGTACTTC. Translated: CASSFGQGGNEQYF. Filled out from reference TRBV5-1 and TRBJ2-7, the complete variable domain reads KAGVTQTPRYLIKTRGQQVTLSCSPISGHRSVSWYQQTPGQGLQFLFEYFSETQRNKGNFPGRFSGRQFSNSRSEMNVSTLELGDSALYLCASSFGQGGNEQYFGPGTRLTVT.

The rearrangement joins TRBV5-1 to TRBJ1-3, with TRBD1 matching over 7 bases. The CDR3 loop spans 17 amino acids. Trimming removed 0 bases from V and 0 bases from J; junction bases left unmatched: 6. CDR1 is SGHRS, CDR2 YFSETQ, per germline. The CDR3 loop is CASSLDGTAYSGNTIYF. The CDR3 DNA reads TGCGCCAGCAGCTTGGATGGGACAGCTTACTCTGGAAACACCATATATTTT.

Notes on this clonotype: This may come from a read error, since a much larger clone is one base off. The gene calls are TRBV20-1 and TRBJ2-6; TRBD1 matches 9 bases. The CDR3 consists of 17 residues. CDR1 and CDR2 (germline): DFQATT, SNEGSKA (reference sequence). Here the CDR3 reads CSARAGTGLTEANVLTF. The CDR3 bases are TGCAGTGCCAGAGCCGGGACAGGGTTAACTGAGGCCAACGTCCTGACTTTC.

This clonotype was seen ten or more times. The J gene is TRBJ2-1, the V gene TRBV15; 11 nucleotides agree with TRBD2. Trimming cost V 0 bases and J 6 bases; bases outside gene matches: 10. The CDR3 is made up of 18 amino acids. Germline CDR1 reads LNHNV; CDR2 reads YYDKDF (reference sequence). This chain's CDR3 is CATSRDLQLAGVVNEQFF. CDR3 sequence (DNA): TGTGCCACCAGCAGAGATCTCCAACTAGCGGGAGTTGTCAATGAGCAGTTCTTC.

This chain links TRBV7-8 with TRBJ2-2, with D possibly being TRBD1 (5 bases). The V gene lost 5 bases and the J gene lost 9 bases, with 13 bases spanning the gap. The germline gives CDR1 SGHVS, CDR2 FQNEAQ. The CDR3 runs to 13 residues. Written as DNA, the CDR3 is TGTGCCAGCAGCGCGACAGAGCACCGGGAGCTGTTTTTT. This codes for CASSATEHRELFF.

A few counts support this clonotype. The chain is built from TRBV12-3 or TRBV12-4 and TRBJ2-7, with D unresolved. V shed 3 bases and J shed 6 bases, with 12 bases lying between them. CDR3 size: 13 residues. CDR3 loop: CASSFNNVGEQYF. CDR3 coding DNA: TGTGCCAGCAGTTTTAATAACGTGGGCGAGCAGTACTTC.

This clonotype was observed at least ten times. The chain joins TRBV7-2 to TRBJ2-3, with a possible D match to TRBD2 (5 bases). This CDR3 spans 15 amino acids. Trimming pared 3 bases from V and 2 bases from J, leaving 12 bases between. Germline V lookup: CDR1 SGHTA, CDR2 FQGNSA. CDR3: CASSFSGGFTDTQYF. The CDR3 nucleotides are TGTGCCAGCAGCTTCAGCGGCGGTTTCACAGATACGCAGTATTTT. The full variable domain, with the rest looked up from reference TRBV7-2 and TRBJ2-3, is GAGVSQSPSNKVTEKGKDVELRCDPISGHTALYWYRQSLGQGLEFLIYFQGNSAPDKSGLPSDRFSAERTGGSVSTLTIQRTQQEDSAVYLCASSFSGGFTDTQYFGPGTRLTVL.

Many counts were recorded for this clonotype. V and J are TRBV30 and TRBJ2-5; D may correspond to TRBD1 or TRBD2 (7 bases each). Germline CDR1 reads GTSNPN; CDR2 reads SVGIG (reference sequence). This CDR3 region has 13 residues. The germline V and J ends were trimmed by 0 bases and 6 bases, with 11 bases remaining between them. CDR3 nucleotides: TGTGCCTGGAGTGTAGCGGGACAGAAGACCCAGTACTTC. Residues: CAWSVAGQKTQYF. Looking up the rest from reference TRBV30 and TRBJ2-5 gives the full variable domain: SQTIHQWPATLVQPVGSPLSLECTVEGTSNPNLYWYRQAAGRGLQLLFYSVGIGQISSEVPQNLSASRPQDRQFILSSKKLLLSDSGFYLCAWSVAGQKTQYFGPGTRLLVL.

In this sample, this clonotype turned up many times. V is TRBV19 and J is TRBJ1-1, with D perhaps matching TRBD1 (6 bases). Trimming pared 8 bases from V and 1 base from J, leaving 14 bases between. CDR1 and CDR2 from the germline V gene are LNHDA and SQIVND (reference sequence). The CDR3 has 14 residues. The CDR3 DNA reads TGTGCCAGTGTCTTACAGGGTTCGAACACTGAAGCTTTCTTT. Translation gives CASVLQGSNTEAFF.

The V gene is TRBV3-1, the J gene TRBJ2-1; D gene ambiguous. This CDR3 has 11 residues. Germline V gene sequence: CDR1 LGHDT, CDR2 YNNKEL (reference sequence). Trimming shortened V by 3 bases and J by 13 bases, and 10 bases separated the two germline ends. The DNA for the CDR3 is TGTGCCAGCAGCCATGGCCGTTTCCAGTTCTTC. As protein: CASSHGRFQFF.

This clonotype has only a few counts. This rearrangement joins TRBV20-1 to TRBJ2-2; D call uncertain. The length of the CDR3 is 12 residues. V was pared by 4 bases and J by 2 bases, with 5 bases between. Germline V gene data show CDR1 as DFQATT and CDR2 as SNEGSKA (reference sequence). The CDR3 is CSAKLNTGELFF. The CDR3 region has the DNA TGCAGTGCTAAGCTTAACACCGGGGAGCTGTTTTTT.

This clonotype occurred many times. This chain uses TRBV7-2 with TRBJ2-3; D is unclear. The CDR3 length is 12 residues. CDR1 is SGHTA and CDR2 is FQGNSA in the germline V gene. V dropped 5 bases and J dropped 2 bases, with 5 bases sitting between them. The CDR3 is CASSPFTDTQYF. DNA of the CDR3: TGTGCCAGCAGCCCGTTCACAGATACGCAGTATTTT.

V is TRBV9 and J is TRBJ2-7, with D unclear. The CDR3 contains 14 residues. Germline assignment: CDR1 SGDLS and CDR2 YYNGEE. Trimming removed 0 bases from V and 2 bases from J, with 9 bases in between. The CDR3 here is CASSVGGFAYEQYF. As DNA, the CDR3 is TGTGCCAGCAGCGTAGGAGGATTCGCCTACGAGCAGTACTTC.